This passage covers 32 T cell receptor beta chains from one sample sequenced in a study of T-cell memory formation after mild COVID-19. TCRdb re-derived calls from the 5' RACE reads in MiXCR, one entry per CDR3 protein. The sample includes a few hundred thousand distinct CDR3 sequences, roughly 25% of them seen just once. Sequenced material: PBMCs or a T cell subset sorted from them (not recorded which). The receptor source for this set is an adult woman who had mild COVID-19 (a few samples of this study predate the infection). Cell type and time point are not known.

The rearrangement links TRBV7-2 to TRBJ1-4; D is ambiguous. The V end lost 5 bases, the J end lost 4 bases, and 14 bases lay between the germline ends. CDR1 and CDR2 from the germline V gene are SGHTA and FQGNSA. This CDR3 contains 15 residues. CDR3 sequence (DNA): TGTGCCAGCAGCCCAAACGGATTTGGTAATGAAAAACTGTTTTTT. Translated: CASSPNGFGNEKLFF.

A few counts support this clonotype. The chain couples TRBV6-5 to TRBJ1-3; D gene uncertain. V was cut by 5 bases and J by 2 bases, with 13 bases left in between. Germline assignment: CDR1 MNHEY and CDR2 SVGAGI. The CDR3 runs to 15 residues. CDR3 region: CASSQTGETGNTIYF. Here the CDR3 DNA reads TGTGCCAGCAGTCAAACCGGTGAAACTGGAAACACCATATATTTT.

The chain is built from TRBV9 and TRBJ1-2, with 11 bases identical to TRBD1. Germline V gene data show CDR1 as SGDLS and CDR2 as YYNGEE. Unmatched junction bases numbered 16, after V lost 4 bases and J lost 5 bases. This CDR3 has 18 amino acids. DNA for the CDR3: TGTGCCAGCAGCCCCGCGGGAGCCCACGGACAGGGGGCGTATGGCTACACCTTC. Its translation is CASSPAGAHGQGAYGYTF.

The chain employs TRBV4-1 and TRBJ2-7; 13 nucleotides line up with TRBD2. The CDR3 runs to 19 residues. Germline trimming cut 2 bases from V and 2 bases from J; bases unmatched to any gene: 12. From germline, CDR1 is MGHRA and CDR2 YSYEKL. CDR3 sequence reads: CASSQKGLAGPIGAYEQYF. The CDR3 coding sequence is TGCGCCAGCAGCCAAAAGGGACTAGCGGGGCCTATTGGCGCCTACGAGCAGTACTTC.

V is TRBV2 and J is TRBJ1-2; unclear D gene. V was cut by 8 bases and J by 4 bases, with 14 bases left in between. The CDR3 spans 13 residues. Per the germline V gene, CDR1 is SNHLY and CDR2 is FYNNEI. The CDR3 nucleotides read TGTGCCAGCGGACGTCAAGTCGGCTATGGCTACACCTTC. As protein: CASGRQVGYGYTF.

V is TRBV3-1 and J is TRBJ2-1; a weak D match, TRBD2 (6 bases). Germline V gene data show CDR1 as LGHDT and CDR2 as YNNKEL (reference sequence). This CDR3 comprises 12 residues. Trimming took 2 bases from V and 10 from J, leaving 9 bases between them. CDR3 sequence reads: CASSQTGEEQFF. The CDR3 bases are TGTGCCAGCAGCCAAACGGGGGAGGAGCAGTTCTTC.

About this clonotype itself: An end of the junction does not agree with germline; a read error may underlie this. The genes are TRBV5-1 and TRBJ1-4; D ambiguous. Germline-derived CDR1 and CDR2 are SGHRS and YFSETQ. CDR3 length equals 13 residues. The CDR3 is CASSLDGGPNIRF. The CDR3 bases are TGCGCCAGCAGCTTGGACGGCGGACCGAATATTAGGTTT. The full variable domain, with the rest looked up from reference TRBV5-1 and TRBJ1-4, is KAGVTQTPRYLIKTRGQQVTLSCSPISGHRSVSWYQQTPGQGLQFLFEYFSETQRNKGNFPGRFSGRQFSNSRSEMNVSTLELGDSALYLCASSLDGGPNIRFGSGTQLSVL.

The table lists this clonotype with a few counts. J is TRBJ2-1 and V is TRBV5-1, with 11 positions matching TRBD2. CDR1 is SGHRS and CDR2 is YFSETQ in the germline V gene. Losses at the gene ends were 4 bases for V and 6 bases for J; bases not matched to a gene: 9. This CDR3 has 16 amino acids. In DNA, the CDR3 is TGCGCCAGCAGCCTAACTAGCGGGAGTTCTCTCAATGAGCAGTTCTTC. Its translation: CASSLTSGSSLNEQFF.

The chain carries TRBV12-3 or TRBV12-4 and TRBJ2-7; TRBD1 matches at 9 bases. This CDR3 spans 14 amino acids. V trimming: 8 bases; J trimming: 0 bases; junction bases outside the gene matches: 5. The CDR3 nucleotides are TGTGCCAGCTCAGGACAGGGGATCTCCTACGAGCAGTACTTC. Residues: CASSGQGISYEQYF.

V and J are TRBV27 and TRBJ1-6, with D unresolved. The CDR3 is 16 residues long. V shed 0 bases and J shed 8 bases, with 14 bases lying between them. Per germline, CDR1 MNHEY and CDR2 SMNVEV (reference sequence). The CDR3 nucleotides are TGTGCCAGCAGTTTATCGAGGAGTTCCGTCTATTCACCCCTCCACTTT. This gives the protein CASSLSRSSVYSPLHF.

The chain links TRBV5-6 to TRBJ1-3; perhaps TRBD1 as D (5 bases). The CDR3 is 18 amino acids. CDR1 is SGHDT, CDR2 YYEEEE, per germline. The V gene lost 0 bases and the J gene lost 0 bases, with 16 bases spanning the gap. The CDR3 is CASSLAGGQTYSGNTIYF. CDR3 in DNA: TGTGCCAGCAGCTTGGCCGGGGGTCAGACCTACTCTGGAAACACCATATATTTT.

This chain's CDR3 is CASSSYGPQHF. For the CDR3, the DNA is TGTGCCAGCAGCTCCTATGGTCCCCAGCATTTT. The genes are TRBV7-2 and TRBJ1-5, with unresolved D. V dropped 4 bases and J dropped 10 bases, with 8 bases sitting between them. There are 11 residues in the CDR3. From germline, CDR1 is SGHTA and CDR2 FQGNSA.

The rearrangement joins TRBV2 to TRBJ2-3, with 8 bases that match TRBD1. V lost 5 bases and J lost 4; bases outside the gene matches: 8. The V gene's germline CDR1 is SNHLY and CDR2 FYNNEI. This CDR3 comprises 15 residues. DNA of the CDR3: TGTGCCAGCAGTCCCCAGGGGGCTAGAGCAGATACGCAGTATTTT. Translation: CASSPQGARADTQYF.

The sample holds a few counts of this clonotype. The CDR3 DNA reads as TGTGCCAGCAGCTTACAATCACAGGCGGGCAATGAGCAGTTCTTC. It encodes CASSLQSQAGNEQFF. V is TRBV11-1 and J is TRBJ2-1, with D possibly being TRBD1 or TRBD2 (5 bases each). Germline CDR1 is SGHAT and CDR2 is FQDESV (reference sequence). With 2 bases removed from V and 6 bases from J, the gap between germline ends came to 14 bases. The CDR3 contains 15 residues.

This clonotype was observed a few times. V and J are TRBV5-6 and TRBJ2-1; the D call may be TRBD1 or TRBD2 (6 bases each). Trimming left V 4 bases short and J 3 bases short, with 17 bases between. This CDR3 is 16 amino acids long. In germline, CDR1 is SGHDT, CDR2 YYEEEE. In nucleotides, the CDR3 is TGTGCCAGCAGCCTAGGGGGAGGTTGGGGCTACAATGAGCAGTTCTTC. Amino acid sequence: CASSLGGGWGYNEQFF.

V and J are TRBV6-5 and TRBJ1-2, with 10 bases lining up with TRBD1. CDR3 length: 16 amino acids. The trim removed 5 bases at V and 6 bases at J, leaving 12 bases unmatched. Looked up from germline, CDR1 is MNHEY and CDR2 is SVGAGI. CDR3 nucleotide sequence: TGTGCCAGCAGTCGCAAGGGGACAGGGGTTCCGGATGGCTACACCTTC. It specifies CASSRKGTGVPDGYTF.

This chain connects TRBV25-1 to TRBJ2-7, with D maybe TRBD1 (6 bases). Germline CDR1 is MGHDK and CDR2 is SYGVNS. The CDR3 loop spans 15 amino acids. Trimming pared 5 bases from V and 0 bases from J, leaving 14 bases between. CDR3 residues: CASSPRIGGSYEQYF. The CDR3 DNA sequence: TGTGCCAGCAGTCCCCGGATAGGGGGCTCCTACGAGCAGTACTTC.

The V call is TRBV15, the J call TRBJ2-3; D remains ambiguous. The CDR3 is made up of 16 amino acids. The germline gives CDR1 LNHNV, CDR2 YYDKDF (reference sequence). Between the trimmed V and J ends, which lost 0 bases and 3 bases, there was a span of 13 bases. CDR3 amino acids: CATSRDAGIYTDTQYF. CDR3 DNA: TGTGCCACCAGCAGAGATGCTGGGATATATACAGATACGCAGTATTTT.

This clonotype was counted only a few times. The CDR3 loop reads CSARDLKGVTDTQYF. The CDR3 nucleotides read TGCAGTGCTAGAGATCTGAAGGGAGTGACAGATACGCAGTATTTT. This chain connects TRBV20-1 to TRBJ2-3; possible D gene TRBD2, 5 bases. Trimming removed 0 bases at V and 3 bases at J, with 13 bases between. The CDR3 consists of 15 residues. Per the germline V gene, CDR1 is DFQATT and CDR2 is SNEGSKA (reference sequence).

V is TRBV12-3 or TRBV12-4 and J is TRBJ2-1; D not resolved. The CDR3 length is 12 residues. Trimming took 7 bases from V and 5 from J, leaving 9 bases between them. The CDR3: CASTSSHNEQFF. CDR3 in DNA: TGTGCCAGCACCTCGAGCCACAATGAGCAGTTCTTC.

This clonotype was seen more than once but under ten times. This chain links TRBV20-1 with TRBJ2-1, with 10 bases lining up with TRBD1. Unmatched junction bases numbered 9, after V lost 3 bases and J lost 7 bases. The CDR3 has 15 residues. Per the germline V gene, CDR1 is DFQATT and CDR2 is SNEGSKA (reference sequence). The DNA of the CDR3 is TGCAGTGCTAGGGGGGACAGGGGTGTCCGGAATGAGCAGTTCTTC. This encodes CSARGDRGVRNEQFF.

This clonotype was seen more than once but under ten times. This chain uses TRBV4-1 with TRBJ2-7; the match to TRBD1 covers 7 bases. V lost 0 bases to trimming and J lost 4 bases; unmatched junction nucleotides: 9. Germline-derived CDR1 and CDR2 are MGHRA and YSYEKL. There are 16 residues in the CDR3. DNA of the CDR3: TGCGCCAGCAGCCAAGATGGGGACAGTCCCTTTTACGAGCAGTACTTC. Protein: CASSQDGDSPFYEQYF.

DNA for the CDR3: TGTGCCATCCGGCCTGGGACTAGCGGTTACGAGCAGTACTTC. Translation gives CAIRPGTSGYEQYF. This chain joins TRBV7-9 and TRBJ2-7; 11 positions match TRBD2. Germline lookup yields CDR1 SEHNR and CDR2 FQNEAQ (reference sequence). The CDR3 length is 14 residues. The V gene end was trimmed by 10 bases and the J gene end by 4 bases; junction bases not matched to a gene: 9.

V is TRBV5-1 and J is TRBJ2-1; possibly TRBD2 for D (6 bases). Trimming took 4 bases from V and 3 from J, leaving 14 bases between them. The CDR3 runs 15 residues. CDR1 is SGHRS, CDR2 YFSETQ, per germline. The CDR3 DNA sequence: TGCGCCAGCAGCCCCCCGGGAGAAGTCTACAATGAGCAGTTCTTC. Protein: CASSPPGEVYNEQFF.

The table lists this clonotype with a few counts. This chain links TRBV18 with TRBJ1-2, with 10 nucleotides matching TRBD1. The CDR3 runs to 15 residues. Unmatched junction bases numbered 4, after V lost 6 bases and J lost 0 bases. The germline gives CDR1 KGHSH, CDR2 LQKENI. This chain's CDR3 is CASSVGTGANYGYTF. DNA for the CDR3: TGTGCCAGCTCGGTCGGGACAGGGGCTAACTATGGCTACACCTTC.

This sequence joins TRBV5-1 and TRBJ2-7; D call uncertain. Germline V gene lookup returns CDR1 SGHRS and CDR2 YFSETQ. The V and J ends lost 3 bases and 0 bases respectively, with 7 bases between them. The CDR3 is 13 amino acids. Here the CDR3 DNA reads TGCGCCAGCAGCTCCGAGAACTCCTACGAGCAGTACTTC. This translates into CASSSENSYEQYF.

V gene TRBV5-1 combines with J gene TRBJ2-1; 11 bases agree with TRBD2. Trimming cost V 0 bases and J 10 bases; bases outside gene matches: 6. The CDR3 extends over 15 amino acids. Germline loops: CDR1 SGHRS, CDR2 YFSETQ. CDR3 sequence: CASSLVSGGAWEQFF. The CDR3 DNA follows: TGCGCCAGCAGCTTGGTTAGCGGGGGGGCATGGGAGCAGTTCTTC.

The CDR3 loop is CASSLDFGTDTQYF. The CDR3, as DNA: TGTGCCAGCAGCTTAGATTTTGGCACAGATACGCAGTATTTT. The chain recombines TRBV7-2 with TRBJ2-3; unclear D gene. There are 14 residues in the CDR3. Germline V gene sequence: CDR1 SGHTA, CDR2 FQGNSA. V lost 1 base to trimming and J lost 1 base, with 6 bases between them.

The chain links TRBV29-1 to TRBJ2-3, with 11 bases that match TRBD2. Unmatched junction bases numbered 18, after V lost 5 bases and J lost 2 bases. The CDR3 totals 19 residues. Germline assignment: CDR1 SQVTM and CDR2 ANQGSEA. The CDR3 loop reads CSVSRDLLAGDGYTDTQYF. In nucleotides, the CDR3 is TGCAGCGTTTCCCGGGACCTACTAGCGGGAGATGGGTACACAGATACGCAGTATTTT.

This clonotype was counted only a few times. This sequence joins TRBV5-1 and TRBJ1-1; D perhaps matches TRBD1 (6 bases). Trimming took off 0 bases at V and 0 bases at J, with 12 bases between the two ends. Germline V gives CDR1 SGHRS, CDR2 YFSETQ. The CDR3 runs to 16 residues. This chain's CDR3 is CASSLATGILNTEAFF. As DNA, the CDR3 is TGCGCCAGCAGCTTGGCCACAGGGATTTTGAACACTGAAGCTTTCTTT.

V usage is TRBV5-1 and J usage is TRBJ1-1; unclear D gene. Between the trimmed V and J ends, which lost 3 bases and 9 bases, there was a span of 12 bases. Per germline, CDR1 SGHRS and CDR2 YFSETQ. This CDR3 comprises 12 residues. CDR3: CASSSQGLKAFF. DNA of the CDR3: TGCGCCAGCAGCTCCCAAGGATTGAAAGCTTTCTTT.

The chain combines TRBV20-1 with TRBJ2-3; no firm D call. Trimming stripped 6 bases from V and 4 bases from J, with 14 bases between. The V gene's germline CDR1 is DFQATT and CDR2 SNEGSKA (reference sequence). The CDR3 covers 13 residues. CDR3 in amino acids: CSAPDLGADTQYF. In DNA form, the CDR3 reads TGCAGTGCCCCGGACCTTGGGGCAGATACGCAGTATTTT.